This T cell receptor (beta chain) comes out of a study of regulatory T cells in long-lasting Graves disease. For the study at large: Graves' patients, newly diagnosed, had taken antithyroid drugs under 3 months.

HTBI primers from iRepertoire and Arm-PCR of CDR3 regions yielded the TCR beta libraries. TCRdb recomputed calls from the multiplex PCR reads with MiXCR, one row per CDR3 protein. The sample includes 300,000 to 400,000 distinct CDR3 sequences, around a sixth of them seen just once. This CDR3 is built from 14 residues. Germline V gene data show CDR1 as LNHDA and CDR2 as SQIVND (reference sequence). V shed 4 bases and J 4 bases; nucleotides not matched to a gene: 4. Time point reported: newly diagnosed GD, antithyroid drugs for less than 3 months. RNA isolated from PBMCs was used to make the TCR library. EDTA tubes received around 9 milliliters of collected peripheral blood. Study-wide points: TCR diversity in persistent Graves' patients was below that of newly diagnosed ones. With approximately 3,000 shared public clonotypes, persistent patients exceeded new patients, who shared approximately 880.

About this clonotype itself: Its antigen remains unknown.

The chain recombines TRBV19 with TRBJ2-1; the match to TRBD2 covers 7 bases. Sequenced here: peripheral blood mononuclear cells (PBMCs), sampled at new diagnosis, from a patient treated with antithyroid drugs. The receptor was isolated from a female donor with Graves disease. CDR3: CASSKASGYNEQFF. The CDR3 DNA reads TGTGCCAGTAGTAAGGCTAGCGGTTACAATGAGCAGTTCTTC.